Listed below are T cell receptor beta chains from one sample, sequenced in a study of shared clonotypes between healthy human individuals. Libraries were prepared by immunoSEQ multiplex PCR; TCRdb keeps only in-frame clonotypes and omits some of them. The table includes approximately 1,500,000 clones, around 97% detected once. Specimen: naive CD4+ T cells sorted from blood. The source of these receptors is a man aged 30 to 45 in good health. CDR3s include the opening cysteine and the closing phenylalanine or tryptophan. D genes are given only for firm matches. Rows may omit the clone size; those that give it use once, few, many or a size class.

d_call	clone_size	cdr3_length	v_call	j_call	cdr3_nt	cdr3_aa
NA	once	14	TRBV2	TRBJ2-6	TGTGCCAGCAGTGCCGTAGCTGGGGCCAACGTCCTGACTTTC	CASSAVAGANVLTF
NA	NA	15	TRBV28	TRBJ2-5	TGTGCCAGCACCCCCCCCGGACAAGGCCAAGAGACCCAGTACTTC	CASTPPGQGQETQYF
TRBD2	NA	22	TRBV28	TRBJ2-1	TGTGCCAGCGGTACGACAGGGGTCGGTCTAGCGGGAGCCCCCTTTTCCTACAATGAGCAGTTCTTC	CASGTTGVGLAGAPFSYNEQFF
TRBD2	NA	14	TRBV2	TRBJ2-7	TGTGCCAGCAGTGGAGGACTAGGGGTCTACGAGCAGTACTTC	CASSGGLGVYEQYF
TRBD1	NA	15	TRBV7-8	TRBJ1-2	TGTGCCAGCAGCTTACCCGGACAGGGACGGTATGGCTACACCTTC	CASSLPGQGRYGYTF
NA	NA	16	TRBV5-1	TRBJ2-3	TGCGCCAGCAGCTTGCAGTCCGGACACCGCACAGATACGCAGTATTTT	CASSLQSGHRTDTQYF
NA	NA	13	TRBV10-1	TRBJ1-2	TGCGCCAGCAGTAGGGACGCTAACTATGGCTACACCTTC	CASSRDANYGYTF
NA	NA	13	TRBV19	TRBJ2-3	TGTGCCAGTAGTAAAAGCGTTTTAGATACGCAGTATTTT	CASSKSVLDTQYF
NA	NA	14	TRBV9	TRBJ2-2	TGTGCCAGCAGCGTAGTTGGGGGCACCGGGGAGCTGTTTTTT	CASSVVGGTGELFF
NA	NA	13	TRBV11-2	TRBJ1-1	TGTGCCAGCAGCTTAGTAGGGGTCACTGAAGCTTTCTTT	CASSLVGVTEAFF
NA	once	14	TRBV5-6	TRBJ1-6	TGTGCCAGCAGCCCACTACAGGGTGAATCACCCCTCCACTTT	CASSPLQGESPLHF
NA	NA	16	TRBV11-2	TRBJ2-3	TGTGCCAGCAGCCCTCTTTCGGCGCGGGGCACAGATACGCAGTATTTT	CASSPLSARGTDTQYF
TRBD2	NA	19	TRBV6-4	TRBJ2-6	TGTGCCAGCAGTGACGGGGGACTAGCGGGCTTCTCTGGGGCCAACGTCCTGACTTTC	CASSDGGLAGFSGANVLTF
TRBD2	NA	17	TRBV27	TRBJ2-3	TGTGCCAGCAGTTTATGGGCTAGCGGGGGTAGCACAGATACGCAGTATTTT	CASSLWASGGSTDTQYF
TRBD2	NA	13	TRBV10-1	TRBJ2-7	TGCGCCACCCAACGGGAGGGGGGCGTCGAGCAGTACTTC	CATQREGGVEQYF
TRBD2	NA	18	TRBV4-3	TRBJ2-1	TGCGCCAGCAGCCAAGTAAGGGGAGGGGCCCAGGCTATAGATGAGCAGTTCTTC	CASSQVRGGAQAIDEQFF
TRBD2	NA	16	TRBV4-1	TRBJ2-1	TGCGCCAGCAGCCAAGGCGGGAGTCTAACGTACAATGAGCAGTTCTTC	CASSQGGSLTYNEQFF
TRBD2	NA	15	TRBV5-1	TRBJ2-4	TGCGCCAGCAGCCCTGGACTAGCCACTACCCAAATTCAGTACTTC	CASSPGLATTQIQYF
NA	NA	14	TRBV5-4	TRBJ2-7	TGTGCCAGCAGCTTCGGGTGGAGCTCCTACGAGCAGTACTTC	CASSFGWSSYEQYF
NA	NA	17	TRBV27	TRBJ2-7	TGTGCCAGCAGTTTCCATACCTGGGGGGAACACCTCCGCGAGCAGTACTTC	CASSFHTWGEHLREQYF
TRBD2	NA	15	TRBV5-1	TRBJ2-2	TGCGCCAGCAGCTCACTAGCGGGAGGGGCCGGGGAGCTGTTTTTT	CASSSLAGGAGELFF
NA	NA	13	TRBV27	TRBJ1-2	TGTGCCAGCAGTGACGATACCTCTGGGGGCTACACCTTC	CASSDDTSGGYTF
NA	once	15	TRBV19	TRBJ2-2	TGTGCCAGTAGTACCAACGGACTGAACACCGGGGAGCTGTTTTTT	CASSTNGLNTGELFF
NA	NA	15	TRBV5-4	TRBJ2-5	TGTGCCAGCAGCTTTAGCGGAGGCGCCAGTGAGACCCAGTACTTC	CASSFSGGASETQYF
NA	NA	15	TRBV7-3	TRBJ2-5	TGTGCCAGCAGCCCTAATACGGGAATCCAAGAGACCCAGTACTTC	CASSPNTGIQETQYF
NA	NA	14	TRBV25-1	TRBJ1-2	TGTGCCAGCAGTGCCATAGGACACAACTATGGCTACACCTTC	CASSAIGHNYGYTF
TRBD1	NA	15	TRBV4-3	TRBJ2-7	TGCGCCAGCAGCCAAGATCAGGGACAGGGGGCCGAGCAGTACTTC	CASSQDQGQGAEQYF
TRBD2	NA	16	TRBV9	TRBJ2-1	TGTGCCAGCAGCACAACCGGGACTAGCCCCCCGGGGGAGCAGTTCTTC	CASSTTGTSPPGEQFF
TRBD1	NA	12	TRBV29-1	TRBJ1-2	TGCAGCGTTGATTCAGGGGGTTATGGCTACACCTTC	CSVDSGGYGYTF
NA	NA	17	TRBV6-1	TRBJ2-7	TGTGCCAGCAGTGAACTTCCTGGCGGAGGACCTTCCTACGAGCAGTACTTC	CASSELPGGGPSYEQYF
NA	NA	13	TRBV18	TRBJ1-5	TGTGCCAGCTCAAGACAGGTCAATCAGCCCCAGCATTTT	CASSRQVNQPQHF
NA	NA	14	TRBV11-3	TRBJ2-3	TGTGCCAGCAGCCATAGACTGAGCACAGATACGCAGTATTTT	CASSHRLSTDTQYF
NA	NA	16	TRBV5-3	TRBJ2-7	TGTGCCAGAAAGGAGGGCGGGACCACTTGTCCCTACGAGCAGTACTTC	CARKEGGTTCPYEQYF
NA	NA	15	TRBV30	TRBJ1-1	TGTGCCTGGAGTCAATCTACGACAGCGAACACTGAAGCTTTCTTT	CAWSQSTTANTEAFF
NA	NA	16	TRBV7-2	TRBJ2-5	TGTGCCAGCGGGGAGAGTGTGTGGGCATACCAAGAGACCCAGTACTTC	CASGESVWAYQETQYF
TRBD2	NA	14	TRBV27	TRBJ2-2	TGTGCCAGCAGAGCTAGCGGGAGCGGGGGGGAGCTGTTTTTT	CASRASGSGGELFF